Listed below are T cell receptor beta chains from one sample, sequenced in a study of cytomegalovirus exposure and HLA in healthy donors. TCRdb's table, derived via immunoSEQ multiplex PCR, lists solely in-frame clones and lacks some. Across around 100,000 clones, the top ten clones capture less than 4.5% of the sample. The sample comprised PBMCs. The receptors here all came from a man aged 35 to 55 in good health and CMV-seronegative. The conserved cysteine and the conserved F or W are not part of the CDR3 here. The D gene is left open where the match is weak.

D gene	V gene	CDR3 protein
.	TRBV4-2	ASSQVDRPNEQF
.	TRBV28	ASSLSWGDSYEQY
.	TRBV19	ASSVTRNSNQPQH
TRBD2	TRBV10-3	AISESRASGGSLAKNIQY
TRBD2	TRBV5-1	ASSLAGLNEQF
TRBD2	TRBV15	ATSRDVSGSSTDTQY
TRBD1	TRBV30	AWSLRDRGQPQH
TRBD2	TRBV10-3	AISAQLAGIYEQY
TRBD1	TRBV2	ASSVPGQGPTDTQY
TRBD1	TRBV5-1	ASAGGQGAAGNTEAF
.	TRBV13	ASSLGRTDYNEQF
.	TRBV7-9	ASSRPSSYEQY
.	TRBV2	ASSETDSGANVLT
.	TRBV30	AWEGHYGYT
.	TRBV19	ASSIRTSPGNSPLEQY
TRBD2	TRBV9	ASSAGTSGGAYEQF
.	TRBV25-1	ASSPPWGGFEQY
.	TRBV6-5	ASSSHPPTNYGYT
TRBD1	TRBV11-2	ASSRGGQGRTNEKLF
TRBD2	TRBV7-9	ASSLLRLAGNTGELF
.	TRBV2	ASSYTGSNTEAF
TRBD2	TRBV27	ASSPRQGLAVREQY
.	TRBV6-1	ASRRIAPSTDTQY
TRBD1	TRBV18	ASSPDRASSYEQY
TRBD1	TRBV7-6	ASSALQGTYNEQF
.	TRBV19	ASSIGSVAGELF
TRBD1	TRBV15	ATSSAGQTREAF
TRBD2	TRBV9	ASSVEWEGGRSYNEQF
TRBD1	TRBV10-2	ASRRDSSTEAF
TRBD2	TRBV6-6	ASSRTGTSQPDTQY
TRBD2	TRBV9	ASSEGLAGVRNEQF
.	TRBV18	ASSQAGNTEAF
TRBD1	TRBV5-1	ASRGQLAGELF
TRBD2	TRBV19	ASSYDFWSGSEQY
TRBD2	TRBV14	ASSPGTSWANTQY
TRBD1	TRBV5-1	ASSTGQGRGQETQY